One sample yielded the 3 T cell receptor beta chains listed below, sequenced in a study of cytomegalovirus exposure and HLA in healthy donors. Primers: 60 Vbeta forward and 13 Jbeta reverse. Method: immunoSEQ multiplex PCR; TCRdb's copy keeps in-frame clones and lacks some. The sample carries more than 95,000 clones, around three quarters recorded once. What was sequenced was PBMCs. Receptor source: a woman aged 40 to 50 in good health and CMV-seronegative.

The chain couples TRBV18 to TRBJ2-1; no reliable D call. The germline CDR1 and CDR2 sequences are KGHSH and LQKENI. This CDR3 has 15 residues. Trimming stripped 3 bases from V and 3 bases from J, with 12 bases between. The CDR3 sequence: CASSPGQVIYNEQFF. The CDR3 nucleotides are TGTGCCAGCTCACCGGGTCAGGTGATCTACAATGAGCAGTTCTTC.

The V gene is TRBV7-2, the J gene TRBJ2-3; 7 positions match TRBD2. V lost 11 bases to trimming and J lost 5 bases; unmatched junction nucleotides: 10. Germline-derived CDR1 and CDR2 are SGHTA and FQGNSA. The CDR3 totals 13 residues. The CDR3 sequence is CAAGQGRGDTQYF. DNA for the CDR3: TGTGCCGCCGGGCAAGGGAGGGGAGATACGCAGTATTTT.

For this clone: A junction end diverges from the germline sequence, so it may reflect a read error. The rearrangement uses TRBV13 and TRBJ2-6, with 11 bases identical to TRBD1. CDR3 length equals 19 residues. The V gene's germline CDR1 is PRHDT and CDR2 FYEKMQ (reference sequence). The DNA of the CDR3 is TGTGCCAGCAGCCCCGGGGGGGACAGGGGGTCCGCCGGGGCCAACGGCCTGACTTTC. It codes for CASSPGGDRGSAGANGLTF.